This T cell receptor beta chain came from a study of control samples from healthy donors and cancer patients. The data were produced by immunoSEQ multiplex PCR, yet TCRdb's version contains in-frame clones alone and is incomplete. Of approximately 10,000 clones listed, about nine tenths were seen once; the top ten hold 21%. The sequenced sample consisted of PBMCs. This TCR was recovered from a man aged 60-69 years with colorectal cancer.

The CDR3 DNA reads TGTGCCAGCAGCGCCGAACTAGCGGGGACCTACGAGCAGTACTTC. Its protein product is CASSAELAGTYEQYF. The chain employs TRBV11-2 and TRBJ2-7; 10 bases align to TRBD2. V gave up 5 bases and J gave up 2 bases; unmatched junction bases: 6. Germline assignment: CDR1 SGHAT and CDR2 FQNNGV. The CDR3 totals 15 residues.